Shown below are 27 T cell receptor beta chains from a single sample sequenced in a study of blood T cell repertoires in COVID-19. Using immunoSEQ multiplex PCR, the repertoire was profiled, and TCRdb retains in-frame clones only, with some absent. The sample shows roughly 150,000 clones, less than 90% of them seen only once. The sequenced sample was peripheral blood. These receptors all stem from a woman in her 70s with acute or convalescent COVID-19.

In this sample, this clone turned up once. The V and J genes are TRBV5-1 and TRBJ2-2; 9 positions agree with TRBD1. Germline V CDR1 and CDR2: SGHRS, YFSETQ. V gave up 0 bases and J gave up 6 bases; unmatched junction bases: 0. The CDR3 is made up of 14 amino acids. In nucleotides, the CDR3 is TGCGCCAGCAGCTTGGGGGACAGGGCCGGGGAGCTGTTTTTT. Its protein is CASSLGDRAGELFF.

V usage is TRBV7-8 and J usage is TRBJ1-5; TRBD1 aligns across 7 bases. With 0 bases clipped from V and 3 bases from J, the junction kept 5 bases outside the gene matches. Germline loops: CDR1 SGHVS, CDR2 FQNEAQ. The CDR3 has 16 residues. DNA of the CDR3: TGTGCCAGCAGCTTAGCAGCCGGGACAGTCAATCAGCCCCAGCATTTT. This gives the protein CASSLAAGTVNQPQHF.

Notes on this clone: Other DNA sequences in the sample encode the same CDR3. The chain uses TRBV7-2 and TRBJ2-3; 8 nucleotides line up with TRBD1. The CDR3 sequence is 15 residues long. Germline V gene data show CDR1 as SGHTA and CDR2 as FQGNSA. The J segment lost 0 bases and the V segment lost 5 bases, leaving 4 bases of the junction unmatched. This CDR3 reads CASSLRQGSTDTQYF. As DNA, the CDR3 is TGTGCCAGCAGCCTAAGACAGGGGAGCACAGATACGCAGTATTTT.

The chain has TRBV18 and TRBJ1-1; perhaps TRBD1 as D (6 bases). V lost 5 bases to trimming and J lost 1 base, with 11 bases between them. The CDR3 sequence is 14 residues long. CDR1 and CDR2 from the germline V gene are KGHSH and LQKENI. The CDR3 region has the DNA TGTGCCAGCTCAACAGGGCCCTCGAACACTGAAGCTTTCTTT. It is translated as CASSTGPSNTEAFF.

The J gene is TRBJ2-1, the V gene TRBV18; 9 bases align to TRBD2. Trimming cost V 0 bases and J 9 bases; bases outside gene matches: 9. CDR3 length: 16 residues. Germline CDR1 is KGHSH and CDR2 is LQKENI. Here the CDR3 DNA reads TGTGCCAGCTCACCACCGCGGCGGGGGGGCTTCAGTGAGCAGTTCTTC. Translated: CASSPPRRGGFSEQFF.

This sequence joins TRBV29-1 and TRBJ2-3; D possibly corresponds to TRBD1 (6 bases). Trimming removed 3 bases from V and 2 bases from J, with 9 bases in between. Germline V gene sequence: CDR1 SQVTM, CDR2 ANQGSEA. The CDR3 consists of 13 residues. CDR3 DNA sequence: TGCAGCGTTGACAGGGGATACACAGATACGCAGTATTTT. Its translation: CSVDRGYTDTQYF.

The table lists this clone with a count of one. This chain connects TRBV30 to TRBJ1-2; D gene unclear. From germline, CDR1 is GTSNPN and CDR2 SVGIG (reference sequence). This CDR3 has 10 residues. Trimming cost V 4 bases and J 7 bases, with 7 bases left between them. CDR3 residues: CAWKEFGYTF. The CDR3 DNA reads as TGTGCCTGGAAGGAGTTTGGCTACACCTTC.

V and J are TRBV5-8 and TRBJ2-5; TRBD1 aligns across 7 bases. Germline lookup yields CDR1 SGHTS and CDR2 YDEGEE. The CDR3 loop spans 16 amino acids. J lost 5 bases, V lost 0 bases, and 10 bases had no gene match. The CDR3 protein is CASSLEKGAMGETQYF. DNA of the CDR3: TGTGCCAGCAGCTTGGAGAAGGGGGCGATGGGGGAGACCCAGTACTTC.

J is TRBJ1-2 and V is TRBV10-2, with D tentatively TRBD1 (5 bases). Trimming cost V 3 bases and J 5 bases, with 10 bases left between them. Germline CDR1 WSHSY, CDR2 SAAADI. CDR3 length equals 13 residues. The CDR3 loop is CASSDSGGYGYTF. Here the CDR3 DNA reads TGCGCCAGCAGTGACTCCGGGGGGTATGGCTACACCTTC.

The V call is TRBV6-1, the J call TRBJ2-1, with 7 nucleotides matching TRBD2. Germline CDR1 and CDR2: MNHNS and SASEGT. With V trimmed by 2 bases and J by 7 bases, 8 bases remained unmatched. The CDR3 length is 15 residues. In DNA, the CDR3 is TGTGCCAGCAGTGAATGGATCGGGGGAGGGAATGAGCAGTTCTTC. It specifies CASSEWIGGGNEQFF.

The chain uses TRBV4-2 and TRBJ2-7; 13 bases align to TRBD2. After removal of 3 bases from V and 0 bases from J, the junction contained 11 bases not matched to a gene. Germline V gene data show CDR1 as LGHNA and CDR2 as YNFKEQ. The CDR3 sequence is 19 residues long. The CDR3 DNA sequence: TGTGCCAGCAGCCAGCCAGGACTAGCGGGGGCTCTTTCCTCCTACGAGCAGTACTTC. This translates into CASSQPGLAGALSSYEQYF.

The chain joins TRBV6-5 to TRBJ1-5, with D hard to call. Germline CDR1 MNHEY, CDR2 SVGAGI. V lost 0 bases, J lost 4 bases, and 7 bases lay in between. The CDR3 consists of 14 residues. The CDR3 DNA sequence: TGTGCCAGCAGTTACTCGTCCGGTAATCAGCCCCAGCATTTT. It translates to CASSYSSGNQPQHF.

This sequence joins TRBV6-6 and TRBJ1-2, with 8 bases identical to TRBD1. This CDR3 has 16 amino acids. The ends lost 4 bases at V and 5 bases at J; junction bases unmatched: 12. Looked up from germline, CDR1 is MNHNY and CDR2 is SVGAGI (reference sequence). Here the CDR3 reads CASSSQDRARGYGYTF. The CDR3, as DNA: TGTGCCAGCAGTTCCCAGGACAGGGCGAGGGGTTATGGCTACACCTTC.

V usage is TRBV11-1 and J usage is TRBJ2-2; D perhaps matches TRBD1 (5 bases). The germline gives CDR1 SGHAT, CDR2 FQDESV (reference sequence). CDR3 size: 16 residues. Trimming stripped 4 bases from V and 1 base from J, with 13 bases between. The CDR3 nucleotides are TGTGCCAGCAGCTCTAGACAGTCGATGAACACCGGGGAGCTGTTTTTT. Translated, it gives CASSSRQSMNTGELFF.

This clone appeared a single time. J is TRBJ1-2 and V is TRBV28; tentative D call: TRBD1 (6 bases). CDR1 is MDHEN and CDR2 is SYDVKM in the germline V gene. This CDR3 is 13 amino acids long. V was pared by 7 bases and J by 8 bases, with 17 bases between. The CDR3 here is CASTEGGSRGYTF. The DNA for the CDR3 is TGTGCCAGCACTGAGGGGGGGAGTAGAGGCTACACCTTC.

This clone was detected only once. The chain joins TRBV24-1 to TRBJ2-3; TRBD2 might be the D (6 bases). Looked up from germline, CDR1 is KGHDR and CDR2 is SFDVKD. The V end lost 1 base, the J end lost 0 bases, and 7 bases lay between the germline ends. The CDR3 totals 15 residues. CDR3 protein: CATSDFSGSTDTQYF. The CDR3 nucleotides are TGTGCCACCAGTGATTTCAGCGGGAGCACAGATACGCAGTATTTT.

This rearrangement joins TRBV10-2 to TRBJ2-7, with 8 bases aligning to TRBD2. The length of the CDR3 is 15 residues. V was pared by 3 bases and J by 1 base, with 5 bases of the junction left unmatched. The germline gives CDR1 WSHSY, CDR2 SAAADI. In nucleotides, the CDR3 is TGCGCCAGCAGTGAACCCAGCGGGGGTTCCTACGAGCAGTACTTC. It yields the protein CASSEPSGGSYEQYF.

The chain joins TRBV15 to TRBJ2-4; 9 nucleotides agree with TRBD2. This CDR3 has 16 amino acids. Unmatched junction bases numbered 6, after V lost 0 bases and J lost 6 bases. Per the germline V gene, CDR1 is LNHNV and CDR2 is YYDKDF (reference sequence). In DNA, the CDR3 is TGTGCCACCAGCAGAGATACGGGCGGGGGGGCAAACATTCAGTACTTC. It codes for CATSRDTGGGANIQYF. Supplemented by reference TRBV15 and TRBJ2-4, the full variable domain reads DAMVIQNPRYQVTQFGKPVTLSCSQTLNHNVMYWYQQKSSQAPKLLFHYYDKDFNNEADTPDNFQSRRPNTSFCFLDIRSPGLGDTAMYLCATSRDTGGGANIQYFGAGTRLSVL.

This chain joins TRBV25-1 and TRBJ1-1; tentative D call: TRBD1 (5 bases). Looked up from germline, CDR1 is MGHDK and CDR2 is SYGVNS. CDR3 length equals 14 residues. V lost 5 bases, J lost 1 base, and 11 bases lay in between. CDR3 amino acids: CASSTQTANTEAFF. The CDR3 DNA sequence: TGTGCCAGCAGTACCCAGACAGCGAACACTGAAGCTTTCTTT. Looking up the rest from reference TRBV25-1 and TRBJ1-1 gives the full variable domain: EADIYQTPRYLVIGTGKKITLECSQTMGHDKMYWYQQDPGMELHLIHYSYGVNSTEKGDLSSESTVSRIRTEHFPLTLESARPSHTSQYLCASSTQTANTEAFFGQGTRLTVV.

The rearrangement uses TRBV4-2 and TRBJ2-7; D possibly corresponds to TRBD2 (6 bases). Between the trimmed V and J ends, which lost 5 bases and 2 bases, there was a span of 10 bases. Germline values: CDR1 LGHNA, CDR2 YNFKEQ. The CDR3 runs 13 residues. The CDR3 DNA reads TGTGCCAGCAGCGCGGGACTGGCCTACGAGCAGTACTTC. Its protein is CASSAGLAYEQYF.

V gene TRBV7-2 combines with J gene TRBJ2-1; the match to TRBD2 covers 10 bases. The V segment lost 0 bases and the J segment 12 bases; nucleotides outside the gene matches: 8. This CDR3 has 15 amino acids. In germline, CDR1 is SGHTA, CDR2 FQGNSA. The CDR3 loop reads CASSLAQRGGSGQFF. In DNA, the CDR3 is TGTGCCAGCAGCTTAGCGCAGCGGGGGGGTTCTGGGCAGTTCTTC.

The CDR3 region is CASSLAGDTDTQYF. The DNA for the CDR3 is TGCGCCAGCAGTCTAGCGGGGGACACAGATACGCAGTATTTT. V is TRBV5-1 and J is TRBJ2-3, with TRBD2 matching over 10 bases. The germline V gene has CDR1 SGHRS and CDR2 YFSETQ. The CDR3 has 14 amino acids. V trimming: 5 bases; J trimming: 2 bases; junction bases outside the gene matches: 2.

This rearrangement joins TRBV3-1 (or the pseudogene TRBV3-2) to TRBJ2-7; a possible D gene is TRBD1 (6 bases). The CDR3 length is 15 residues. The V end was cut by 1 base, the J end by 6 bases, with 16 bases between. Germline CDR1 is LGHDT and CDR2 is YNNKEL (reference sequence). The CDR3 sequence is CASSQADRPLGEQYF. The CDR3 bases are TGTGCCAGCAGCCAAGCTGACAGGCCCCTGGGCGAGCAGTACTTC.

This chain joins TRBV7-9 and TRBJ2-3, with D possibly TRBD1 on 8 matching bases. CDR1 SEHNR and CDR2 FQNEAQ come from the germline V gene (reference sequence). The CDR3 has 15 residues. V gave up 4 bases and J gave up 0 bases, with 11 bases separating them. CDR3 bases: TGTGCCAGCAGCTCACAGGGGGGGAGCACAGATACGCAGTATTTT. Amino acid sequence: CASSSQGGSTDTQYF.

CDR3 sequence: CASSLSPGGLLGGYTF. The CDR3 DNA follows: TGTGCCAGCAGTTTATCCCCAGGGGGCTTGTTGGGTGGCTACACCTTC. This chain joins TRBV28 and TRBJ1-2; TRBD1 aligns across 8 bases. This CDR3 is 16 amino acids long. V shed 1 base and J 7 bases; nucleotides not matched to a gene: 11. CDR1 is MDHEN and CDR2 is SYDVKM in the germline V gene.

This clone has a single count. The gene calls are TRBV6-2 or TRBV6-3 and TRBJ2-3, with no clear D. The CDR3 spans 14 residues. Between the trimmed V and J ends, which lost 0 bases and 1 base, there was a span of 5 bases. From germline, CDR1 is MNHEY and CDR2 SVGEGT. This chain's CDR3 is CASSYSSRTDTQYF. CDR3 bases: TGTGCCAGCAGTTACTCCAGTCGCACAGATACGCAGTATTTT.

The chain combines TRBV7-2 with TRBJ1-1; no reliable D call. The V end was cut by 5 bases, the J end by 0 bases, with 10 bases between. The CDR3 runs 14 residues. Per germline, CDR1 SGHTA and CDR2 FQGNSA. CDR3 protein: CASSPRRVNTEAFF. Here the CDR3 DNA reads TGTGCCAGCAGCCCTCGCCGCGTGAACACTGAAGCTTTCTTT.